Listed below are T cell receptor beta chains from one sample, sequenced in a study of blood T cell repertoires in COVID-19. Only in-frame clones appear in the TCRdb table, and some are missing; sequencing was by immunoSEQ multiplex PCR. The sample lists tens of thousands of clones, 88% occurring once. The sample taken for sequencing was peripheral blood. The receptors were gathered from a man aged 50 or older with active COVID-19. CDR3s leave out the opening cysteine and the closing phenylalanine or tryptophan. The size of a clone is reported for some rows only, either as once, few or many, or as a class for expanded clones.

V	size	J	CDR3
TRBV4-1	NA	TRBJ2-7	ASSRAGQSYEQY
TRBV21-1	NA	TRBJ1-1	ASSTGQQNTEAF
TRBV30	NA	TRBJ1-2	AWSAPRREKNYGYT
TRBV28	once	TRBJ1-5	AGGTVGWSQPQH
TRBV19	NA	TRBJ2-1	ASTRTAQYNEQF
TRBV19	NA	TRBJ1-4	ASSRGTDEKLF
TRBV11-3	NA	TRBJ1-2	ASSFIDGGGYT
TRBV6-1	NA	TRBJ2-3	ASSEKPTAPPTNTQY
TRBV18	NA	TRBJ1-3	ASSDPAAARLSGNTIY
TRBV6-4	NA	TRBJ2-1	ASSPAANEQF
TRBV28	few	TRBJ1-5	ASSLIDQPQH
TRBV18	NA	TRBJ1-1	ASSPRPDYTEAF
TRBV27	NA	TRBJ1-6	ASSSDRYNSPLH
TRBV13	NA	TRBJ1-6	ASSSRTGGGSPLH
TRBV28	few	TRBJ1-6	ASSPQVPERGH
TRBV7-9	NA	TRBJ2-7	ASSWTGSSYEQY
TRBV4-2	NA	TRBJ2-1	ASSQTLAGWNEQF
TRBV5-4	few	TRBJ1-5	ASSLDRSNQPQH
TRBV4-1	NA	TRBJ1-2	ASSQVTRPVGDGYT
TRBV7-3	NA	TRBJ2-1	ASSITSGGNNEQF
TRBV19	NA	TRBJ1-5	ASSIAGQPQH
TRBV6-1	NA	TRBJ2-1	ASSDSRGGGNEQF
TRBV7-8	NA	TRBJ1-3	ASSLRDSTFRPGNTIY
TRBV4-3	NA	TRBJ1-6	ASSQDDRDNSPLH
TRBV29-1	NA	TRBJ2-2	SVGDSRLGAVGELF
TRBV27	NA	TRBJ1-1	ASSFLSPIGRNTEAF
TRBV7-9	NA	TRBJ2-1	ASSLGAGEQF
TRBV7-2	NA	TRBJ2-7	ASSPQGERIYEQY
TRBV3-1/TRBV3-2	NA	TRBJ2-7	ASRMTGPGYEQY
TRBV5-1	NA	TRBJ2-7	ASSLSDSSYEQY